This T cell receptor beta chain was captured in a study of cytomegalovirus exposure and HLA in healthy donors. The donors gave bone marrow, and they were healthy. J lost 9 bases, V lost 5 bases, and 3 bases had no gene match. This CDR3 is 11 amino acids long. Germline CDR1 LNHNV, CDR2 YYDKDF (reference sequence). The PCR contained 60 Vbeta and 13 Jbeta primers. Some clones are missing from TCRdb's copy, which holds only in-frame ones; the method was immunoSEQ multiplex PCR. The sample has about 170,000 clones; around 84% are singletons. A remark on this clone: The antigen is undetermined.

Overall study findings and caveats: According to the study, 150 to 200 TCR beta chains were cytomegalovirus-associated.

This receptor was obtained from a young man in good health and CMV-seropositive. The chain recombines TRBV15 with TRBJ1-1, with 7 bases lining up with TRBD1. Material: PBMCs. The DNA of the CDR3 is TGTGCCACCAGCGGGGACAGACAAGCTTTCTTT. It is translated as CATSGDRQAFF.